This T cell receptor (beta chain) came from a study of human T cells and chemical hapten exposure. Each CDR3 protein is one row after TCRdb ran MiXCR on the RACE reads. The sample carries some 400,000 distinct CDR3 sequences, 4% to 6% recorded once. Only a few counts were recorded for this clonotype. The missing conserved phenylalanine or tryptophan at the end of this CDR3 makes a read error likely. It is unclear where the CDR3 begins or ends on the DNA, so no DNA is shown, and the CDR3 is as TCRdb lists it. Time point of the sample: pre-sensitization, week 0. As for treatment: therapeutic diphenylcyclopropenone sensitization with weekly scalp DPC. Germline V CDR1 and CDR2: ENHRY, SYGVKD. With termini counted, the CDR3 has 9 amino acids.

Sequences were derived from whole blood, sampled in connection with sensitization to the hapten diphenylcyclopropenone (DPC). The sequence came from a woman between 45 and 60 years old with alopecia areata. Some clones in this sample may be carry-over from other donors' samples. The chain employs TRBV10-3 and TRBJ2-3; the D call TRBD1 from the table was never checked on the DNA. Here the CDR3 reads CAISEPYRG.